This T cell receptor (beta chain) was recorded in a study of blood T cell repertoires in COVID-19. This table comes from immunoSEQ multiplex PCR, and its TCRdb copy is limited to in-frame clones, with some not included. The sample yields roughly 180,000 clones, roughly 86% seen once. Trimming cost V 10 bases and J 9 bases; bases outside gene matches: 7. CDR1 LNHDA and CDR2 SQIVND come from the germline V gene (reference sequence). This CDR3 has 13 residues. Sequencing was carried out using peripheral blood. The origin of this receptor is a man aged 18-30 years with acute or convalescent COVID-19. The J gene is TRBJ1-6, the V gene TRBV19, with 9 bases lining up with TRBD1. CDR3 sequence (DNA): TGTGCCACCCGGGACAGGGAAAGTTCACCCCTCCACTTT. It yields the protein CATRDRESSPLHF.